Below, 20 T cell receptor beta chains from the same sample are listed, as sequenced in a study of blood T cells in healthy people across ages. With a J-beta primer mix and a sample-barcoded 5' primer, a second PCR ran about 6 to 11 cycles. One entry per CDR3 protein, called by TCRdb with MiXCR from the 5' RACE reads. Altogether roughly 650,000 distinct CDR3 sequences are present, about 34% being singletons, with the ten largest covering roughly 15%. Source material: blood. The receptors were gathered from a woman aged 80 or over in good health.

This clonotype was detected a few times. A read error may produce the germline difference seen at one junction end. This sequence joins TRBV20-1 and TRBJ2-1, with D maybe TRBD1 (6 bases). The germline V gene encodes CDR1 DFQATT and CDR2 SNEGSKA (reference sequence). The CDR3 consists of 14 residues. In nucleotides, the CDR3 is TGCAGTGCTGGAGATACAGGGTCCTACAATGAGCAGTTCTTC. Encoded protein: CSAGDTGSYNEQFF.

This clonotype was picked up many times. The genes are TRBV20-1 and TRBJ2-5; D unresolved. V shed 6 bases and J shed 6 bases, with 23 bases lying between them. The CDR3 loop spans 15 amino acids. Germline CDR1 DFQATT, CDR2 SNEGSKA (reference sequence). The chain's CDR3 is CSAATLDPSFKTQYF. CDR3 bases: TGCAGTGCCGCTACTTTGGACCCGTCGTTTAAGACCCAGTACTTC.

V is TRBV20-1 and J is TRBJ2-1; perhaps D is TRBD1 or TRBD2 (6 bases each). The germline V gene has CDR1 DFQATT and CDR2 SNEGSKA (reference sequence). The CDR3 runs 15 residues. Trimming took 3 bases from V and 5 from J, leaving 17 bases between them. CDR3 amino acids: CSASRGPISHNEQFF. The CDR3 DNA follows: TGCAGTGCTAGTCGGGGGCCGATATCACACAATGAGCAGTTCTTC.

This clonotype was counted only a few times. A much larger clone lies one base from this, so it may be a read error. The rearrangement uses TRBV20-1 and TRBJ2-5; D not resolved. CDR1 and CDR2 (germline): DFQATT, SNEGSKA (reference sequence). The CDR3 totals 16 residues. The ends were cut back, 0 bases at V and 11 bases at J, with 25 bases in the middle. CDR3 nucleotide sequence: TGCAGTGCTAGAGAGGAGAGCCTAATCCTAAACACTGAGCAGTACTTC. It yields the protein CSAREESLILNTEQYF.

V is TRBV21-1 and J is TRBJ1-3; TRBD1 was called by the table and not checked on the DNA. TRBV21-1 is a pseudogene. CDR3 length equals 18 residues. In DNA form, the CDR3 reads TGTGCCAGCAGCAAAGATAGGGCCCGGGACAGATCCCGAAACACCATATATTTT. Amino acid sequence: CASSKDRARDRSRNTIYF.

The V and J genes are TRBV12-3 or TRBV12-4 and TRBJ1-2; 9 positions agree with TRBD1. J lost 8 bases, V lost 4 bases, and 14 bases had no gene match. The CDR3 loop spans 16 amino acids. The CDR3 region has the DNA TGTGCCAGCAGTTCCACCCCCAGGGACAGGGAGGAGGGCTACACCTTC. The encoded protein is CASSSTPRDREEGYTF.

This clonotype was detected many times. The chain is built from TRBV20-1 and TRBJ1-2, with D tentatively TRBD1 (5 bases). Trimming left V 0 bases short and J 1 base short, with 9 bases between. The germline V gene has CDR1 DFQATT and CDR2 SNEGSKA (reference sequence). The CDR3 is 14 amino acids. CDR3 sequence (DNA): TGCAGTGCTAGAGATTGGGGGGATAACTATGGCTACACCTTC. It yields the protein CSARDWGDNYGYTF.

This clonotype has a count of ten or more. The V call is TRBV24-1, the J call TRBJ1-2; no reliable D call. Germline V gene lookup returns CDR1 KGHDR and CDR2 SFDVKD. The CDR3 runs 12 residues. The V gene lost 9 bases and the J gene lost 9 bases, with 16 bases spanning the gap. The CDR3, as DNA: TGTGCCACCGGCGACACCCGCGGGAGCTACACCTTC. Translation gives CATGDTRGSYTF.

Many counts were recorded for this clonotype. The rearrangement joins TRBV5-1 to TRBJ1-4, with D hard to call. The CDR3 is 15 amino acids. Trimming left V 0 bases short and J 0 bases short, with 6 bases between. The germline V gene has CDR1 SGHRS and CDR2 YFSETQ. CDR3 DNA sequence: TGCGCCAGCAGCTTGGACACGGCAACTAATGAAAAACTGTTTTTT. Translation gives CASSLDTATNEKLFF.

This clonotype was seen ten or more times. This chain links TRBV5-5 with TRBJ2-4, with 8 bases that match TRBD1. The V gene end was trimmed by 4 bases and the J gene end by 8 bases; junction bases not matched to a gene: 2. The CDR3 contains 12 residues. CDR1 is SGHKS and CDR2 is YYEKEE in the germline V gene (reference sequence). In DNA, the CDR3 is TGTGCCAGCAGCCACAGGGGGGACATTCAGTACTTC. It is translated as CASSHRGDIQYF.

V usage is TRBV7-3 and J usage is TRBJ2-7; D not resolved. From germline, CDR1 is SGHTA and CDR2 FQGTGA. V lost 2 bases, J lost 10 bases, and 12 bases lay in between. The CDR3 consists of 12 residues. The CDR3 nucleotides are TGTGCCAGCAGCTTACAACAAGGAGTTCAGTACTTC. Amino acid sequence: CASSLQQGVQYF.

V gene TRBV5-1 combines with J gene TRBJ2-5; tentative D call: TRBD1 (5 bases). The J call may not be correct, given that the DNA end is closer to TRBJ2-7. Per germline, CDR1 SGHRS and CDR2 YFSETQ. The CDR3 runs 12 residues. The CDR3 bases are TGCGCCAGCACAGCAGGGATCCACGAGCAGTACTTC. Residues: CASTAGIHEQYF.

The chain carries TRBV12-3 or TRBV12-4 and TRBJ2-3, with D tentatively TRBD1 (6 bases). The CDR3 runs 14 residues. The V end lost 6 bases, the J end lost 13 bases, and 23 bases lay between the germline ends. The DNA for the CDR3 is TGTGCCAGCAGCCCCACAGGGTACGCAGATGCGGAGTATTTT. Translated: CASSPTGYADAEYF.

J is TRBJ2-1 and V is TRBV19; no reliable D call. V lost 3 bases and J 4 bases, leaving 10 bases between the germline ends. Per germline, CDR1 LNHDA and CDR2 SQIVND (reference sequence). This CDR3 has 14 residues. The CDR3 nucleotides are TGTGCCAGTAGTATGAGGCTGTTTTACAATGAGCAGTTCTTC. As protein: CASSMRLFYNEQFF.

This clonotype was seen at least ten times. The V call is TRBV6-2 or TRBV6-3, the J call TRBJ2-7; D remains ambiguous. The germline gives CDR1 MNHEY, CDR2 SVGEGT. The CDR3 sequence is 13 residues long. The V end lost 4 bases, the J end lost 4 bases, and 11 bases lay between the germline ends. CDR3 amino acids: CASSFKQSYEQYF. CDR3 bases: TGTGCCAGCAGTTTTAAACAGAGTTACGAGCAGTACTTC.

Notes on this clonotype: A much larger clone lies a single base off, so this may be a read error. V gene TRBV2 combines with J gene TRBJ2-7; maybe TRBD2 (5 bases). Gene TRBJ2-5 matches the end of the DNA better, so the J call may be wrong. Per the germline V gene, CDR1 is SNHLY and CDR2 is FYNNEI. The CDR3 runs to 14 residues. CDR3 sequence (DNA): TGTGCCAGCAGTGTATTAGCGAGTCAAGAGACCCAGTACTTC. Translating gives CASSVLASQETQYF.

In the case of this clonotype: A read error is possible here, since a much larger clone lies one base away. The V gene is TRBV20-1, the J gene TRBJ2-7, with TRBD2 matching over 9 bases. The CDR3 is 15 residues long. The V and J ends lost 5 bases and 2 bases, in that order; junction bases with no gene match: 10. Germline loops: CDR1 DFQATT, CDR2 SNEGSKA (reference sequence). The CDR3 sequence is CSALGGASGTYEQYF. The CDR3 DNA sequence: TGCAGTGCTCTCGGAGGGGCTAGCGGGACCTACGAGCAGTACTTC.

This clonotype was detected many times. The J gene is TRBJ2-1, the V gene TRBV11-2, with D unclear. The CDR3 is made up of 12 amino acids. The germline V gene encodes CDR1 SGHAT and CDR2 FQNNGV. The V end lost 1 base, the J end lost 13 bases, and 11 bases lay between the germline ends. The CDR3: CASSLVRWNQFF. In DNA, the CDR3 is TGTGCCAGCAGCTTAGTGAGGTGGAACCAGTTCTTC.

This clonotype has only a few counts. This may arise from a read error, as a much more abundant clone is one base away. For the CDR3, the DNA is TGCGCCAGCAGCTTGGGACAGGGGGGCGCCGAGCAGTACTTC. Its protein is CASSLGQGGAEQYF. The chain joins TRBV5-1 to TRBJ2-5; 9 bases map to TRBD1. With the DNA end fitting TRBJ2-7 better, the J assignment may be wrong. Germline V lookup: CDR1 SGHRS, CDR2 YFSETQ. The CDR3 consists of 14 residues.

CDR3 in amino acids: CASSVLGQADYEQYF. The CDR3 region has the DNA TGTGCCAGCAGTGTTCTGGGGCAGGCGGACTACGAGCAGTACTTC. This chain uses TRBV7-2 with TRBJ2-7; possible D gene TRBD1, 5 bases. CDR3 size: 15 residues. From germline, CDR1 is SGHTA and CDR2 FQGNSA. Trimming pared 6 bases from V and 3 bases from J, leaving 18 bases between.